The rows below give T cell receptor beta chains drawn from one sample of a study of Ad26.COV2.S vaccination and SARS-CoV-2 variants. Sequencing used immunoSEQ multiplex PCR; TCRdb keeps in-frame clones, though not all of them. The sample records roughly 300,000 clones, approximately 90% being singletons. Sample: peripheral blood, taken in a trial of Ad26.COV2.S vaccine versus placebo. These receptors all stem from a person between 18 and 60 years old who received the Ad26.COV2.S COVID-19 vaccine or a placebo. Both conserved end residues are trimmed from each CDR3. Size tells how often a clone was seen (once, few, many) or the class of an expanded clone, and some rows leave it out.

V	size	J	CDR3
TRBV25-1	once	TRBJ1-1	ASSDPGLNTEAF
TRBV7-9	.	TRBJ1-1	ASSFRGGTEAF
TRBV6-4	.	TRBJ2-1	ASSDSQAGNEQF
TRBV15	.	TRBJ2-2	ATSREALRGGGFAGELF
TRBV25-1	.	TRBJ2-7	ASSENRGKQY
TRBV12-3/TRBV12-4	.	TRBJ2-7	ASSRSLPYEQY
TRBV19	.	TRBJ2-1	ASSRDTWNEQF
TRBV3-1/TRBV3-2	.	TRBJ1-1	ASSQDLGSGGTEAF
TRBV18	.	TRBJ1-3	ASSPFWGGLGQETGNTIY
TRBV24-1	few	TRBJ1-2	ATGGTLDGYT
TRBV3-1/TRBV3-2	.	TRBJ2-1	ASSQDWGAHNEQF
TRBV28	.	TRBJ2-1	ASRGASGNEQF
TRBV29-1	.	TRBJ2-7	SVSYEQY
TRBV27	once	TRBJ1-5	ASSFRGRDQPQH
TRBV29-1	.	TRBJ2-6	SARTYGTSGANVLT
TRBV7-9	.	TRBJ1-2	ASSSGAGYGYT
TRBV5-1	.	TRBJ2-5	ASSLDRSLQETQY
TRBV7-9	.	TRBJ2-3	ASRETSGSTDTQY
TRBV6-2/TRBV6-3	.	TRBJ1-1	ASSYGVMMNTEAF
TRBV12-5	.	TRBJ2-1	ASGFAGLPGLAGQSSYNEQF
TRBV5-8	.	TRBJ2-5	ASSLGQAGGRETQY
TRBV6-1	.	TRBJ1-1	ASSEQLVTEAF
TRBV7-9	once	TRBJ1-4	ASGGATNEKLF
TRBV6-5	.	TRBJ2-7	ASRAGTGDYEQY
TRBV6-5	.	TRBJ1-2	ASSYDGTNYGYT
TRBV18	.	TRBJ1-1	ASSPGQGDLNTEAF
TRBV29-1	.	TRBJ2-2	SVEEETGELF
TRBV2	.	TRBJ2-5	ANGPSIQETQY
TRBV3-1/TRBV3-2	.	TRBJ2-4	ASSQAGGRAIQY
TRBV27	once	TRBJ2-7	ASSHTVTGVSEQY
TRBV11-2	.	TRBJ2-3	ASSLVGPPDSTDTQY
TRBV7-9	.	TRBJ2-6	ASTFQSTGANVLT
TRBV6-5	.	TRBJ2-7	ASKNRLHDEQY
TRBV15	.	TRBJ1-6	ATSSRHGGDSPLH
TRBV10-3	.	TRBJ2-1	AISKGTGGYDEQF
TRBV5-4	.	TRBJ1-4	ASSLFGEKLF
TRBV6-1	.	TRBJ1-2	ASSDTLRDRGYGYT
TRBV7-9	.	TRBJ2-7	ASSSGTGGYEQY